Listed below are T cell receptor beta chains from one sample, sequenced in a study of cytomegalovirus exposure and HLA in healthy donors. Data came from immunoSEQ multiplex PCR; TCRdb stores just in-frame clones and leaves some out. In the table there are fewer than 100,000 clones, roughly 85% of which are singletons. The sequenced material came from PBMCs. All receptors derive from a female donor in good health and CMV-seronegative. CDR3s include the opening cysteine and the closing phenylalanine or tryptophan. Each record gives: clone size, D gene, J gene, V gene, CDR3 protein, CDR3 DNA. D genes are given only for firm matches. Rows may omit the clone size; those that give it use once, few, many or a size class.

NA,NA,TRBJ1-2,TRBV5-8,CASSLSVRGSSYGYTF,TGTGCCAGCAGCTTGTCCGTTCGAGGGTCGAGCTATGGCTACACCTTC
NA,NA,TRBJ1-2,TRBV29-1,CSVVDTYYGYTF,TGCAGCGTGGTGGACACCTACTATGGCTACACCTTC
NA,NA,TRBJ2-7,TRBV6-5,CASSRTSTSYEQYF,TGTGCCAGCAGTCGGACTTCCACCTCCTACGAGCAGTACTTC
NA,NA,TRBJ1-1,TRBV28,CASSSSYSLTEAFF,TGTGCCAGCAGTTCATCGTACAGCCTGACTGAAGCTTTCTTT
NA,TRBD1,TRBJ1-4,TRBV19,CASAQGGVEKLFF,TGTGCCAGTGCACAGGGGGGAGTGGAAAAACTGTTTTTT
NA,NA,TRBJ1-2,TRBV4-2,CASSQEAAVNYGYTF,TGTGCCAGCAGCCAAGAGGCGGCAGTCAACTATGGCTACACCTTC
NA,TRBD2,TRBJ2-1,TRBV7-2,CASSLAVPGLAGNEQFF,TGTGCCAGCAGCTTAGCAGTTCCAGGACTAGCGGGGAATGAGCAGTTCTTC
NA,NA,TRBJ2-2,TRBV6-5,CASSYMGPGELFF,TGTGCCAGCAGTTACATGGGCCCCGGGGAGCTGTTTTTT
NA,TRBD2,TRBJ2-7,TRBV29-1,CSASLAGDTGYEQYF,TGCAGCGCCAGCCTAGCGGGAGACACAGGATACGAGCAGTACTTC
NA,NA,TRBJ2-3,TRBV15,CATSRGSDTDTQYF,TGTGCCACCAGCAGAGGTAGCGACACAGATACGCAGTATTTT
NA,TRBD1,TRBJ1-2,TRBV6-1,CASRLQGAYGYTF,TGTGCCAGCAGACTGCAGGGGGCCTATGGCTACACCTTC
once,NA,TRBJ2-7,TRBV6-6,CASSADSYEQYF,TGTGCCAGCAGTGCCGACAGCTACGAGCAGTACTTC
NA,NA,TRBJ1-1,TRBV7-7,CASSLTVNTEAFF,TGTGCTAGCAGCTTGACAGTGAACACTGAAGCTTTCTTT
few,TRBD1,TRBJ1-2,TRBV19,CASSIVDRGGYYTF,TGTGCCAGTAGTATAGTGGACAGGGGAGGTTACTACACCTTC
NA,TRBD1,TRBJ1-4,TRBV6-1,CASSTLTGSNEKLFF,TGTGCCAGCAGTACCCTGACAGGGTCTAATGAAAAACTGTTTTTT
NA,TRBD1,TRBJ2-1,TRBV28,CASSSTGQGLNEQFF,TGTGCCAGCAGTTCCACGGGACAGGGACTCAATGAGCAGTTCTTC
NA,NA,TRBJ1-2,TRBV6-5,CASSPFRGGGYTF,TGTGCCAGCAGTCCCTTCCGGGGTGGTGGCTACACCTTC
NA,TRBD2,TRBJ2-5,TRBV28,CASSRTSGSRETQYF,TGTGCCAGCAGCAGGACTAGCGGGAGTAGAGAGACCCAGTACTTC
NA,TRBD1,TRBJ1-4,TRBV6-4,CASSPTGGSGEKLFF,TGTGCCAGCAGCCCTACAGGGGGCTCGGGAGAAAAACTGTTTTTT
NA,TRBD2,TRBJ2-7,TRBV30,CAWPGGVPCRLEQYF,TGTGCCTGGCCGGGGGGGGTCCCTTGTCGGCTCGAGCAGTACTTC
NA,NA,TRBJ1-4,TRBV6-6,CASSYGLSDEKLFF,TGTGCCAGCAGTTATGGGCTATCGGATGAAAAACTGTTTTTT
NA,NA,TRBJ1-1,TRBV6-1,CASSPAGLNTEAFF,TGTGCCAGCAGTCCCGCGGGTTTGAACACTGAAGCTTTCTTT
NA,TRBD1,TRBJ1-2,TRBV7-2,CASSLEGQRGHTF,TGTGCCAGCAGCTTAGAGGGACAGAGAGGACACACCTTC
NA,NA,TRBJ1-5,TRBV30,CAWSGGNGQPQHF,TGTGCCTGGAGTGGCGGGAATGGCCAGCCCCAGCATTTT
NA,NA,TRBJ2-6,TRBV28,CAPAIQPGANVLTF,TGTGCCCCTGCTATCCAACCTGGGGCCAACGTCCTGACTTTC
NA,NA,TRBJ2-6,TRBV7-3,CASSLTPGTSSGANVLTF,TGTGCCAGCAGCTTAACTCCAGGTACCTCCTCTGGGGCCAACGTCCTGACTTTC